These 27 T cell receptor beta chains were sequenced from one sample in a study of blood T cell repertoires in COVID-19. This table comes from immunoSEQ multiplex PCR, and its TCRdb copy is limited to in-frame clones, with some not included. The sample holds 200,000 to 250,000 clones, 75% to 90% seen once. Sequencing input: PBMCs or T cells enriched from blood (not recorded which). The source is a woman between 18 and 29 years old in a cohort exposed to, infected with or recovered from COVID-19 (not recorded which).

The chain recombines TRBV11-3 with TRBJ2-1; TRBD2 aligns across 13 bases. This CDR3 is 15 amino acids long. In germline, CDR1 is SGHNT, CDR2 YENEEA. The J segment lost 8 bases and the V segment lost 5 bases, leaving 6 bases of the junction unmatched. CDR3 nucleotides: TGTGCCAGCAGCACGGGACTAGCGGGAAAGTATGAGCAGTTCTTC. Protein: CASSTGLAGKYEQFF.

The chain employs TRBV14 and TRBJ2-1; 10 positions agree with TRBD2. The germline V gene encodes CDR1 SGHDN and CDR2 FVKESK. V dropped 0 bases and J dropped 13; count of bases not matched to a gene: 9. The CDR3 is 15 residues long. CDR3 residues: CASSQDREREGRQFF. As DNA, the CDR3 is TGTGCCAGCAGCCAAGATCGCGAGCGGGAGGGCCGACAGTTCTTC.

The chain uses TRBV27 and TRBJ1-1; D remains ambiguous. CDR1 is MNHEY, CDR2 SMNVEV, per germline (reference sequence). The CDR3 consists of 15 residues. Deletions cut 5 bases from V and 1 base from J, with 14 bases between. The chain's CDR3 is CASSATPLGNTEAFF. The CDR3 bases are TGTGCCAGCAGTGCGACACCTTTGGGGAACACTGAAGCTTTCTTT.

The gene calls are TRBV25-1 and TRBJ2-3; D gene ambiguous. The V gene's germline CDR1 is MGHDK and CDR2 SYGVNS. The length of the CDR3 is 15 residues. The V and J ends lost 8 bases and 1 base respectively, with 16 bases between them. The CDR3 sequence: CASPRLTLRTDTQYF. CDR3 nucleotides: TGTGCCAGCCCCCGACTCACGCTTCGCACAGATACGCAGTATTTT. Full variable domain (remainder filled in from reference TRBV25-1 and TRBJ2-3): EADIYQTPRYLVIGTGKKITLECSQTMGHDKMYWYQQDPGMELHLIHYSYGVNSTEKGDLSSESTVSRIRTEHFPLTLESARPSHTSQYLCASPRLTLRTDTQYFGPGTRLTVL.

This clone was seen more than once but under ten times. The V and J genes are TRBV19 and TRBJ1-4; the D gene is possibly TRBD1 (5 bases). This CDR3 region has 13 residues. Trimming left V 7 bases short and J 10 bases short, with 16 bases between. Germline V lookup: CDR1 LNHDA, CDR2 SQIVND (reference sequence). As DNA, the CDR3 is TGTGCCAGTACGAGGGAGGGGTTGGGAAAACTGTTTTTT. Translating it yields CASTREGLGKLFF.

V gene TRBV4-1 combines with J gene TRBJ1-3, with D possibly TRBD1 on 5 matching bases. Germline assignment: CDR1 MGHRA and CDR2 YSYEKL. Between the trimmed V and J ends, which lost 0 bases and 5 bases, there was a span of 14 bases. This CDR3 is built from 16 residues. CDR3 DNA sequence: TGCGCCAGCAGCCAAGACGAGGTTCGGGGGAGAAACACCATATATTTT. Its protein product is CASSQDEVRGRNTIYF.

V gene TRBV6-4 combines with J gene TRBJ1-1, with 7 nucleotides matching TRBD1. The CDR3 has 15 amino acids. Germline values: CDR1 MRHNA, CDR2 SNTAGT. The V gene end was trimmed by 3 bases and the J gene end by 2 bases; junction bases not matched to a gene: 6. This chain's CDR3 is CASSELTGRNTEAFF. The CDR3 coding sequence is TGTGCCAGCAGTGAGTTGACAGGGCGCAACACTGAAGCTTTCTTT.

This chain joins TRBV29-1 and TRBJ2-2; D gene unclear. Germline V gene sequence: CDR1 SQVTM, CDR2 ANQGSEA. There are 16 residues in the CDR3. Trimming pared 4 bases from V and 2 bases from J, leaving 17 bases between. The CDR3 sequence is CSVARYDGLNTGELFF. CDR3 coding DNA: TGCAGCGTTGCTAGGTACGACGGCTTAAACACCGGGGAGCTGTTTTTT.

V and J are TRBV5-4 and TRBJ1-2, with a tentative D call TRBD1 (6 bases). From germline, CDR1 is SGHNT and CDR2 YYREEE (reference sequence). This CDR3 contains 16 residues. The V end was cut by 0 bases, the J end by 8 bases, with 20 bases between. DNA of the CDR3: TGTGCCAGCAGCTTGGCCGTACAGGGCCCCATGGGGGGCTACACCTTC. Amino acid sequence: CASSLAVQGPMGGYTF.

This clone has a single count. The rearrangement joins TRBV7-9 to TRBJ2-3, with 9 bases lining up with TRBD2. The CDR3 covers 18 residues. The J segment lost 2 bases and the V segment lost 4 bases, leaving 13 bases of the junction unmatched. CDR1 SEHNR and CDR2 FQNEAQ come from the germline V gene (reference sequence). The CDR3 DNA sequence: TGTGCCAGCAGCTCCCCGGGTAGCGGGAGTTTCGACACAGATACGCAGTATTTT. Translated, it gives CASSSPGSGSFDTDTQYF.

The chain links TRBV5-1 to TRBJ1-1, with a weak D call TRBD1 (6 bases). Germline V CDR1 and CDR2: SGHRS, YFSETQ. This CDR3 is 13 amino acids long. Trimming left V 4 bases short and J 5 bases short, with 12 bases between. CDR3 sequence: CASSPTGSTEAFF. The CDR3 region has the DNA TGCGCCAGCAGCCCAACAGGGAGTACTGAAGCTTTCTTT. Drawing the rest from reference TRBV5-1 and TRBJ1-1, the complete variable domain is KAGVTQTPRYLIKTRGQQVTLSCSPISGHRSVSWYQQTPGQGLQFLFEYFSETQRNKGNFPGRFSGRQFSNSRSEMNVSTLELGDSALYLCASSPTGSTEAFFGQGTRLTVV.

The chain joins TRBV5-1 to TRBJ2-2; D is unclear. V shed 0 bases and J shed 0 bases, with 6 bases lying between them. CDR3 length equals 15 residues. The germline V gene encodes CDR1 SGHRS and CDR2 YFSETQ. The DNA for the CDR3 is TGCGCCAGCAGCTTGGCCCAAACGAACACCGGGGAGCTGTTTTTT. Amino acid sequence: CASSLAQTNTGELFF.

This chain uses TRBV4-1 with TRBJ2-1, with a possible D match to TRBD2 (5 bases). This CDR3 region has 19 residues. Germline CDR1 is MGHRA and CDR2 is YSYEKL. Between the trimmed V and J ends, which lost 4 bases and 5 bases, there was a span of 27 bases. CDR3 residues: CASSRRGRQIASYNNEQFF. For the CDR3, the DNA is TGCGCCAGCAGCCGTAGAGGACGGCAGATAGCGAGTTATAACAATGAGCAGTTCTTC.

J is TRBJ1-1 and V is TRBV9, with D uncertain. Germline V gene lookup returns CDR1 SGDLS and CDR2 YYNGEE. Deletions cut 3 bases from V and 4 bases from J, with 16 bases between. This CDR3 has 15 residues. CDR3 nucleotides: TGTGCCAGCAGCGAGGGAGAAGGGAGGGTCACTGAAGCTTTCTTT. Translated: CASSEGEGRVTEAFF.

The chain employs TRBV7-9 and TRBJ1-1, with D perhaps matching TRBD1 (6 bases). This CDR3 has 14 residues. Trimming stripped 1 base from V and 6 bases from J, with 12 bases between. CDR1 is SEHNR, CDR2 FQNEAQ, per germline (reference sequence). The CDR3 region is CASSLVDRRSEAFF. For the CDR3, the DNA is TGTGCCAGCAGCTTAGTAGACAGGAGGTCTGAAGCTTTCTTT.

The gene calls are TRBV29-1 and TRBJ1-4; possible D gene TRBD1, 6 bases. The germline V gene encodes CDR1 SQVTM and CDR2 ANQGSEA. The CDR3 totals 14 residues. Trimming left V 6 bases short and J 7 bases short, with 18 bases between. CDR3 in amino acids: CSVLRGGAGEKLFF. The CDR3 bases are TGCAGCGTCCTCCGGGGGGGCGCGGGTGAAAAACTGTTTTTT. Full variable domain (outside the CDR3, taken from reference TRBV29-1 and TRBJ1-4): SAVISQKPSRDICQRGTSLTIQCQVDSQVTMMFWYRQQPGQSLTLIATANQGSEATYESGFVIDKFPISRPNLTFSTLTVSNMSPEDSSIYLCSVLRGGAGEKLFFGSGTQLSVL.

This clone was counted only a few times. The chain is built from TRBV5-1 and TRBJ2-7; D is uncertain. Trimming took off 4 bases at V and 3 bases at J, with 8 bases between the two ends. The CDR3 contains 12 residues. Germline CDR1 is SGHRS and CDR2 is YFSETQ. For the CDR3, the DNA is TGCGCCAGCAGCGGCTCAGGCTACGAGCAGTACTTC. Residues: CASSGSGYEQYF.

This clone was picked up one time. The V call is TRBV12-5, the J call TRBJ2-4, with a weak D call TRBD1 (6 bases). The CDR3 totals 14 residues. Germline assignment: CDR1 LGHNT and CDR2 FRNRAP. V shed 4 bases and J shed 2 bases, with 9 bases lying between them. The CDR3 protein is CASGSGQTKNIQYF. CDR3 bases: TGTGCTAGTGGTTCAGGACAGACCAAAAACATTCAGTACTTC.

V gene TRBV7-8 combines with J gene TRBJ1-5, with a possible D match to TRBD1 (5 bases). Per germline, CDR1 SGHVS and CDR2 FQNEAQ. This CDR3 is 15 amino acids long. The V gene lost 0 bases and the J gene lost 2 bases, with 8 bases spanning the gap. The CDR3 sequence: CASSLAGRGNQPQHF. DNA for the CDR3: TGTGCCAGCAGCTTAGCCGGCAGGGGCAATCAGCCCCAGCATTTT.

The chain combines TRBV5-1 with TRBJ1-1; TRBD1 agrees at 7 bases. CDR1 is SGHRS and CDR2 is YFSETQ in the germline V gene. The junction had 6 bases not matched to a gene; V was cut back by 4 bases and J by 3 bases. The CDR3 contains 14 residues. The CDR3 is CASSIEQGHTEAFF. In nucleotides, the CDR3 is TGCGCCAGCAGCATCGAACAGGGGCACACTGAAGCTTTCTTT.

V and J are TRBV18 and TRBJ2-1; TRBD2 matches 9 bases. Germline V lookup: CDR1 KGHSH, CDR2 LQKENI. The V segment lost 3 bases and the J segment 12 bases; nucleotides outside the gene matches: 15. CDR3 length: 16 amino acids. For the CDR3, the DNA is TGTGCCAGCTCACCCTCGACTAGCGGTGAGGATGATGGGCAGTTCTTC. It encodes CASSPSTSGEDDGQFF. The whole variable domain, remainder taken from reference TRBV18 and TRBJ2-1, is NAGVMQNPRHLVRRRGQEARLRCSPMKGHSHVYWYRQLPEEGLKFMVYLQKENIIDESGMPKERFSAEFPKEGPSILRIQQVVRGDSAAYFCASSPSTSGEDDGQFFGPGTRLTVL.

The V gene is TRBV6-5, the J gene TRBJ2-1, with D perhaps matching TRBD1 (6 bases). The length of the CDR3 is 13 residues. Germline V gene data show CDR1 as MNHEY and CDR2 as SVGAGI. V was shortened by 5 bases and J by 9 bases, with 14 bases between the two germline ends. In nucleotides, the CDR3 is TGTGCCAGCAGTCTCAGGACAGAACTTGAGCAGTTCTTC. It codes for CASSLRTELEQFF.

The rearrangement uses TRBV11-2 and TRBJ2-2; 13 positions agree with TRBD2. CDR1 SGHAT and CDR2 FQNNGV come from the germline V gene. The CDR3 spans 17 residues. The V segment lost 5 bases and the J segment 6 bases; nucleotides outside the gene matches: 9. The CDR3 region has the DNA TGTGCCAGCAGCGGGTGGACTAGCGGGAGTAGGGCCGGGGAGCTGTTTTTT. As protein: CASSGWTSGSRAGELFF.

The chain employs TRBV2 and TRBJ2-1; TRBD2 matches at 8 bases. This CDR3 is 16 amino acids long. V shed 10 bases, J shed 0 bases, and the junction held 11 bases outside the gene matches. Germline CDR1 and CDR2: SNHLY and FYNNEI. The CDR3 DNA follows: TGTGCCACCATAGGAGTAGCGGGATTCTCCTACAATGAGCAGTTCTTC. This codes for CATIGVAGFSYNEQFF. Drawing the rest from reference TRBV2 and TRBJ2-1, the complete variable domain is EPEVTQTPSHQVTQMGQEVILRCVPISNHLYFYWYRQILGQKVEFLVSFYNNEISEKSEIFDDQFSVERPDGSNFTLKIRSTKLEDSAMYFCATIGVAGFSYNEQFFGPGTRLTVL.

The chain employs TRBV5-8 and TRBJ2-5, with a possible D match to TRBD1 (6 bases). This CDR3 spans 14 amino acids. Germline V gene data show CDR1 as SGHTS and CDR2 as YDEGEE. V lost 4 bases to trimming and J lost 1 base, with 11 bases between them. The CDR3 here is CASSQTGFQETQYF. CDR3 DNA: TGTGCCAGCAGCCAAACAGGGTTCCAAGAGACCCAGTACTTC. Variable domain in full (rest from reference TRBV5-8 and TRBJ2-5): EAGVTQSPTHLIKTRGQQATLRCSPISGHTSVYWYQQALGLGLQFLLWYDEGEERNRGNFPPRFSGRQFPNYSSELNVNALELEDSALYLCASSQTGFQETQYFGPGTRLLVL.

The gene calls are TRBV7-8 and TRBJ2-2, with 9 bases lining up with TRBD1. The germline V gene encodes CDR1 SGHVS and CDR2 FQNEAQ. V trimming: 3 bases; J trimming: 7 bases; junction bases outside the gene matches: 3. The CDR3 extends over 14 amino acids. CDR3 sequence (DNA): TGTGCCAGCAGCTTCACAGGGGGCAGCGGGGAGCTGTTTTTT. It yields the protein CASSFTGGSGELFF.

The chain links TRBV18 to TRBJ1-2; 8 bases are a match to TRBD1. The V gene's germline CDR1 is KGHSH and CDR2 LQKENI. Germline trimming cut 2 bases from V and 3 bases from J; bases unmatched to any gene: 11. This CDR3 is built from 17 residues. This chain's CDR3 is CASSPNLSGTGDYGYTF. In DNA form, the CDR3 reads TGTGCCAGCTCACCAAACTTATCTGGGACAGGCGACTATGGCTACACCTTC.